The subject of this entry is one T cell receptor beta chain. This specimen comes from a study of cytomegalovirus exposure and HLA in healthy donors. In the PCR, 60 Vbeta and 13 Jbeta primers were used. Sequencing was performed with immunoSEQ multiplex PCR; in TCRdb, only in-frame clones are kept and a portion is missing. The repertoire includes about 38,000 clones, 86% of them detected once, and 10% to 12% sits in the top ten. The CDR3 extends over 14 amino acids. Per the germline V gene, CDR1 is LNHDA and CDR2 is SQIVND (reference sequence). V lost 5 bases and J lost 8, with 18 bases in between. The sequenced sample consisted of PBMCs. The TCR was taken from a middle-aged woman in good health and CMV-seropositive. The chain combines TRBV19 with TRBJ1-2; D call uncertain. The CDR3 is CASSLAPGFDGYTF. DNA of the CDR3: TGTGCCAGTAGTCTCGCTCCCGGGTTTGACGGCTACACCTTC.